These 6 T cell receptor beta chains were all obtained from the same sample, sequenced in a study of beta chain features in type 1 diabetes. Study-wide results and limits: Shorter TCRB CDR3s, moderately but significantly so, marked every one of the four CD4+ subsets in Type 1 diabetes patients.

Investigators reverse transcribed all isolated RNA, so they sequenced expressed TCRB transcripts. Sequencing used immunoSEQ multiplex PCR; TCRdb keeps in-frame clones, though not all of them. Here the sample spans approximately 730,000 clones, under 15% being singletons. Antigens for these TCRs are unknown. The sequenced material came from naive CD4+ T cells from blood. The source is a man younger than 35 with type 1 diabetes.

The V call is TRBV6-6, the J call TRBJ2-5; no reliable D call. Germline V CDR1 and CDR2: MNHNY, SVGAGI (reference sequence). Trimming stripped 5 bases from V and 5 bases from J, with 12 bases between. The CDR3 loop spans 13 amino acids. CDR3 sequence (DNA): TGTGCCAGCAGTCCCTGGACCCGGGAGACCCAGTACTTC. Protein sequence: CASSPWTRETQYF.

This clone appeared a few times. The rearrangement uses TRBV30 and TRBJ1-1; D might be TRBD1 (5 bases). Trimming took off 3 bases at V and 1 base at J, with 18 bases between the two ends. CDR1 and CDR2 (germline): GTSNPN, SVGIG (reference sequence). CDR3 length: 16 residues. This chain's CDR3 is CAWRGPGATANTEAFF. For the CDR3, the DNA is TGTGCCTGGAGGGGGCCAGGCGCCACCGCGAACACTGAAGCTTTCTTT.

The chain joins TRBV10-2 to TRBJ2-5; 8 bases map to TRBD1. V lost 6 bases, J lost 3 bases, and 3 bases stayed unmatched. Germline CDR1 WSHSY, CDR2 SAAADI. This CDR3 is built from 13 residues. In nucleotides, the CDR3 is TGCGCCAGCAGATGGGGACAGGAAGAGACCCAGTACTTC. Residues: CASRWGQEETQYF.

The gene calls are TRBV16 and TRBJ1-5, with unresolved D. Between the trimmed V and J ends, which lost 0 bases and 7 bases, there was a span of 4 bases. CDR3 length: 12 amino acids. From germline, CDR1 is KGHSY and CDR2 FQNENV. The DNA of the CDR3 is TGTGCCAGCAGCCAATCGGGACAGCCCCAGCATTTT. Amino acids: CASSQSGQPQHF.

This clone has just a few counts. This sequence joins TRBV9 and TRBJ1-3; D is unclear. V gave up 1 base and J gave up 0 bases, with 5 bases separating them. The CDR3 length is 14 residues. Germline CDR1 SGDLS, CDR2 YYNGEE. The CDR3 reads CASSVTSSGNTIYF. Written as DNA, the CDR3 is TGTGCCAGCAGCGTAACCTCCTCTGGAAACACCATATATTTT.

Only one count was recorded for this clone. This chain uses TRBV19 with TRBJ2-2, with a tentative D call TRBD1 (5 bases). This CDR3 region has 13 residues. Trimming removed 7 bases at V and 5 bases at J, with 11 bases between. Germline CDR1 reads LNHDA; CDR2 reads SQIVND (reference sequence). In nucleotides, the CDR3 is TGTGCCAGTACTCCAGGGTATACCGGGGAGCTGTTTTTT. This translates into CASTPGYTGELFF.